Sequencing of this T cell receptor beta chain was carried out in a study of blood T cell repertoires in COVID-19. As handled by the study authors: Amplification from reference gene primers served as the basis for estimated nucleated cell counts. Only in-frame clones appear in the TCRdb table, and some are missing; sequencing was by immunoSEQ multiplex PCR. That table furnishes V, J and clone size, whereas the DNA furnished D and trimming. The sample holds 200,000 to 300,000 clones, roughly nine tenths seen once. Trimming removed 0 bases at V and 10 bases at J, with 12 bases between. CDR3 length: 13 amino acids. Looked up from germline, CDR1 is SGHDN and CDR2 is FVKESK.

This sequence was found in a man aged 55 to 69 who had recovered from COVID-19. This chain joins TRBV14 and TRBJ1-1; no clear D gene. Sequencing input: peripheral blood. The CDR3 sequence is CASSQDSFLRAFF. As DNA, the CDR3 is TGTGCCAGCAGCCAAGATTCATTCTTGAGAGCTTTCTTT.